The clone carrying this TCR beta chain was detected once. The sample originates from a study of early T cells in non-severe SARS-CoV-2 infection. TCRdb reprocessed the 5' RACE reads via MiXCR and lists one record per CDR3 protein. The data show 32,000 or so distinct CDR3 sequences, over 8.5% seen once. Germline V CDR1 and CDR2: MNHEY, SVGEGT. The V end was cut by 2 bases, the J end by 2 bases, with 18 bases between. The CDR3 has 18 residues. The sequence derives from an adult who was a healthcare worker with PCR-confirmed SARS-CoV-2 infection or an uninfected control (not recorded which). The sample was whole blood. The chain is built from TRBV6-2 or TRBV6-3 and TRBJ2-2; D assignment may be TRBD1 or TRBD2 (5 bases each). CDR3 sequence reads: CASSYPLGRTLNTGELFF. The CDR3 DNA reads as TGTGCCAGCAGTTACCCCTTGGGACGGACCCTCAACACCGGGGAGCTGTTTTTT.